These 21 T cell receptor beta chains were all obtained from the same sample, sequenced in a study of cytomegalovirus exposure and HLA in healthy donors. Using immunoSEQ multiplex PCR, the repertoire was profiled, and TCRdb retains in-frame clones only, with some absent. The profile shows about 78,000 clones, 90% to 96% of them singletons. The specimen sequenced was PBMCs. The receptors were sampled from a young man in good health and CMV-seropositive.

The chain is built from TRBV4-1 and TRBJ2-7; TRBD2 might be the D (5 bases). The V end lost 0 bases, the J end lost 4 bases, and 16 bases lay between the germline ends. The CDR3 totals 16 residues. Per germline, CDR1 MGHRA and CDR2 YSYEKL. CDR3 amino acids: CASSQDRLPRGYEQYF. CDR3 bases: TGCGCCAGCAGCCAAGATCGACTCCCCCGGGGATACGAGCAGTACTTC.

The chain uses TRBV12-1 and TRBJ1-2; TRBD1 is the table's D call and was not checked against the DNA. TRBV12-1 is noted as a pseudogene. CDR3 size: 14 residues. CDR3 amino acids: CASSFEHNNYGYTF. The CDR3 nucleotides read TGTGCCAGCAGCTTTGAACACAACAACTATGGCTACACCTTC.

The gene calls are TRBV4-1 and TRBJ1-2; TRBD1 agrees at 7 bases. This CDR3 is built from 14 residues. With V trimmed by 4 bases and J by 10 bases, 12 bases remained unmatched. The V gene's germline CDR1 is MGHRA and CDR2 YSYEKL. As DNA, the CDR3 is TGCGCCAGCAGCCCTCCCGGGACAGCCACCCCCTACACCTTC. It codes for CASSPPGTATPYTF.

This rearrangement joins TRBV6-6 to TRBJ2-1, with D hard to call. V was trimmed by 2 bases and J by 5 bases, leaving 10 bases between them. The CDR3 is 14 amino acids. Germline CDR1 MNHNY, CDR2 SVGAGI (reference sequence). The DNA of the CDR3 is TGTGCCAGCAGTTACGACATCACCGACAATGAGCAGTTCTTC. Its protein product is CASSYDITDNEQFF.

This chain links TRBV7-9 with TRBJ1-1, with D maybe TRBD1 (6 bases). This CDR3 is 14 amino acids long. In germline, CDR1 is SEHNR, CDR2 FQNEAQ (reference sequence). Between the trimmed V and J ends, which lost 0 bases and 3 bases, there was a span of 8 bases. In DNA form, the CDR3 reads TGTGCCAGCAGCTTAGCAGGACAGTACACTGAAGCTTTCTTT. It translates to CASSLAGQYTEAFF.

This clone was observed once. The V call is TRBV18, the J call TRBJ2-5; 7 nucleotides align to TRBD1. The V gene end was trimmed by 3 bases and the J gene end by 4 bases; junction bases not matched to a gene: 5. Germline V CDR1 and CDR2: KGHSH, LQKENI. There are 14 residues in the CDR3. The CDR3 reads CASSPLRGLETQYF. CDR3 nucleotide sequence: TGTGCCAGCTCACCCCTTAGGGGGCTAGAGACCCAGTACTTC.

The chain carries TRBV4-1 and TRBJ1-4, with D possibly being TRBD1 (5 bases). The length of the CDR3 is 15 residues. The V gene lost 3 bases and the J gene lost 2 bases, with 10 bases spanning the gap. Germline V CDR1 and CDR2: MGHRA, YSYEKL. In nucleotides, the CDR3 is TGCGCCAGCAGCCAGTTACAGGAGACTAATGAAAAACTGTTTTTT. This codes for CASSQLQETNEKLFF.

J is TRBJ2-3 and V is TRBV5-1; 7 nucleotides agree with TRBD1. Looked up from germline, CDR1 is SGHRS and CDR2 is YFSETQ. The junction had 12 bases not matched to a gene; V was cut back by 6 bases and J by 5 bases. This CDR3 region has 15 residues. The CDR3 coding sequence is TGCGCCAGCACCGTAGGAGCGTCAGGGGGAGATACGCAGTATTTT. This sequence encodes CASTVGASGGDTQYF.

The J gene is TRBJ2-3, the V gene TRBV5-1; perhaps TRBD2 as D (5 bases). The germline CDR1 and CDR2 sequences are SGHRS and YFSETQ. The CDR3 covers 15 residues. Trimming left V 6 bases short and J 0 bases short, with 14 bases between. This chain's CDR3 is CASTPERASTDTQYF. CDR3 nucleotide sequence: TGCGCCAGCACCCCGGAGAGGGCAAGCACAGATACGCAGTATTTT.

Here the CDR3 DNA reads TGCGCCAGCAGCCCCTGGGGAGCGGGGGCAGATACGCAGTATTTT. Residues: CASSPWGAGADTQYF. J is TRBJ2-3 and V is TRBV10-1; 8 bases align to TRBD2. Germline CDR1 and CDR2: WNHNN and SYGVQD (reference sequence). This CDR3 contains 15 residues. J lost 4 bases, V lost 6 bases, and 9 bases had no gene match.

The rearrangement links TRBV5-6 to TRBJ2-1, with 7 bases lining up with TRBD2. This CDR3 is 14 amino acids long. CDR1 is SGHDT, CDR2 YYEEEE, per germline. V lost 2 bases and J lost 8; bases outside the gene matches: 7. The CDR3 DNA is TGTGCCAGCAGCTTCTTTTCCGGGAGGCATGAGCAGTTCTTC. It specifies CASSFFSGRHEQFF.

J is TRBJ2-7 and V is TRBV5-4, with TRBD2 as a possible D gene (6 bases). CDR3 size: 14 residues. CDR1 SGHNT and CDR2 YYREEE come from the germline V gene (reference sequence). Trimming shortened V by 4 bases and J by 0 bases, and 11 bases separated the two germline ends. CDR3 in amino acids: CASSQGLLSYEQYF. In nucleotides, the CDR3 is TGTGCCAGCAGCCAGGGACTGCTCTCCTACGAGCAGTACTTC.

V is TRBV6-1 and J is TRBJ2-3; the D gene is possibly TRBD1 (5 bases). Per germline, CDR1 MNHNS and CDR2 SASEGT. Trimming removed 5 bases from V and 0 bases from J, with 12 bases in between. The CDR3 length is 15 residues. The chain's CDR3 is CASSSTETSTDTQYF. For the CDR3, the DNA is TGTGCCAGCAGTTCGACAGAAACAAGCACAGATACGCAGTATTTT.

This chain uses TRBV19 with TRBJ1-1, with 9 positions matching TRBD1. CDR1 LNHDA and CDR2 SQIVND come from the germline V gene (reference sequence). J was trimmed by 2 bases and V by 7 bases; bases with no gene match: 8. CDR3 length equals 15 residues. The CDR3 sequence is CASIGTGWENTEAFF. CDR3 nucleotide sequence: TGTGCCAGTATTGGGACAGGGTGGGAAAACACTGAAGCTTTCTTT. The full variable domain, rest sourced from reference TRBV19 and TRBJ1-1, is DGGITQSPKYLFRKEGQNVTLSCEQNLNHDAMYWYRQDPGQGLRLIYYSQIVNDFQKGDIAEGYSVSREKKESFPLTVTSAQKNPTAFYLCASIGTGWENTEAFFGQGTRLTVV.

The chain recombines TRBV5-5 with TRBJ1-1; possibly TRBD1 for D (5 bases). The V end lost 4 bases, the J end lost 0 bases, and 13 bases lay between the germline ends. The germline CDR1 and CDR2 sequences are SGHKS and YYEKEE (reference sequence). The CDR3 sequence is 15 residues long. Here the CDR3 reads CASSPMGGMNTEAFF. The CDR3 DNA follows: TGTGCCAGCAGCCCAATGGGGGGGATGAACACTGAAGCTTTCTTT.

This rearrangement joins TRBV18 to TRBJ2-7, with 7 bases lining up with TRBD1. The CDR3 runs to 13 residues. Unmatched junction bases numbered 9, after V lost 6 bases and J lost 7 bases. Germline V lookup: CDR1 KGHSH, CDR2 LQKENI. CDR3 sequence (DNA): TGTGCCAGCTCGCTAGACCAGGGGGATGAGCAGTACTTC. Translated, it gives CASSLDQGDEQYF.

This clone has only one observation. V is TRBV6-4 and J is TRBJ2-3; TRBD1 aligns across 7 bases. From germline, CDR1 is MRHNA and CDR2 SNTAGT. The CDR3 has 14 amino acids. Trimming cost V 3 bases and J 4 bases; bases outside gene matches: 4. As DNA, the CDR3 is TGTGCCAGCAGTGAGAAGGGGGCATCAGATACGCAGTATTTT. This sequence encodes CASSEKGASDTQYF.

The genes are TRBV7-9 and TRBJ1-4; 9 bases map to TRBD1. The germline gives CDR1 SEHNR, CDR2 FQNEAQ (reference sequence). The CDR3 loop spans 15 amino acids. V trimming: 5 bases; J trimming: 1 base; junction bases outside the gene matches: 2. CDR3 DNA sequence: TGTGCCAGCAGCCTGGGACAGGGAACTAATGAAAAACTGTTTTTT. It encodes CASSLGQGTNEKLFF.

The CDR3 DNA reads as TGTGCCAGCAGCCATCGGGGGGTCAATGAGCAGTTCTTC. Amino acid sequence: CASSHRGVNEQFF. This chain uses TRBV27 with TRBJ2-1; 7 bases line up with TRBD2. The CDR3 extends over 13 amino acids. J gave up 6 bases and V 6 bases, and 5 bases lay outside the gene matches. Germline CDR1 reads MNHEY; CDR2 reads SMNVEV (reference sequence).

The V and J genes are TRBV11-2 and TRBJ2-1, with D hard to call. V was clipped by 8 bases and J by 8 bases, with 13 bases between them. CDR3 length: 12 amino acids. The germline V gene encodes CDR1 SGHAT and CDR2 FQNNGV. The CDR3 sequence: CASPLCPDEQFF. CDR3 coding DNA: TGTGCCAGCCCATTATGCCCGGATGAGCAGTTCTTC.

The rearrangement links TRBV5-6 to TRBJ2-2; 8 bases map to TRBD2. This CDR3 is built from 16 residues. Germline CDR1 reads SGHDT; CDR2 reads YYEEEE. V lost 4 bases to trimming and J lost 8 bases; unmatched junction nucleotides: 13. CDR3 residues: CASSPATSGAAGELFF. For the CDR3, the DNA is TGTGCCAGCAGCCCAGCTACTAGCGGCGCGGCGGGGGAGCTGTTTTTT.